This TCR beta chain was captured by sequencing in a study of blood T cell repertoires in COVID-19. Study at large: COVID-19 samples from acute and convalescent phases originated in the United States, Italy and Spain. Sources were T cells, B-cell-depleted T cells, or PBMCs; the material itself was cDNA or gDNA.

The J segment lost 0 bases and the V segment lost 4 bases, leaving 9 bases of the junction unmatched. This CDR3 spans 18 amino acids. CDR1 and CDR2 (germline): SGHRS, YFSETQ. This table comes from immunoSEQ multiplex PCR, and its TCRdb copy is limited to in-frame clones, with some not included. This sample carries about 270,000 clones, 70% to 90% of them seen once, and the ten largest clones take around 4.2%. The TCR was taken from a woman aged 50 to 60 with active or convalescent COVID-19. The chain couples TRBV5-1 to TRBJ2-5; 13 bases agree with TRBD2. Sequenced sample: peripheral blood. In nucleotides, the CDR3 is TGCGCCAGCAGCAAGGGACTAGCGGGGCAACCCAACCAAGAGACCCAGTACTTC. It yields the protein CASSKGLAGQPNQETQYF.